The 9 T cell receptor beta chains below all came from one sample that was sequenced in a study of blood T cell repertoires in COVID-19. Sequencing was performed with immunoSEQ multiplex PCR; in TCRdb, only in-frame clones are kept and a portion is missing. The top ten hold around 25% of the sample, which has 150,000 or so clones, about 87% seen once. Sequenced: peripheral blood. These receptor sequences come from a man in his 60s with acute or convalescent COVID-19.

The rearrangement joins TRBV4-1 to TRBJ2-5; 14 nucleotides agree with TRBD2. This CDR3 has 16 residues. CDR1 and CDR2 (germline): MGHRA, YSYEKL. After removal of 5 bases from V and 4 bases from J, the junction contained 6 bases not matched to a gene. The DNA of the CDR3 is TGCGCCAGCAGCTGGGGACTAGCGGGGGTGGGAGAGACCCAGTACTTC. This sequence encodes CASSWGLAGVGETQYF.

The CDR3 spells CASSPPGTGTEAFF. The CDR3 coding sequence is TGCGCCAGCAGTCCGCCCGGGACAGGGACTGAAGCTTTCTTT. J is TRBJ1-1 and V is TRBV5-1; 9 positions match TRBD1. Per germline, CDR1 SGHRS and CDR2 YFSETQ. The CDR3 loop spans 14 amino acids. V lost 5 bases and J lost 5; bases outside the gene matches: 7.

The chain is built from TRBV5-8 and TRBJ2-2; TRBD1 might be the D (6 bases). Germline V gene lookup returns CDR1 SGHTS and CDR2 YDEGEE. Trimming took 4 bases from V and 1 from J, leaving 8 bases between them. The CDR3 is 14 residues long. The CDR3 bases are TGTGCCAGCAGCCCGGGACAGAACACCGGGGAGCTGTTTTTT. Amino acid sequence: CASSPGQNTGELFF. The full variable domain, its missing parts supplied by reference TRBV5-8 and TRBJ2-2, is EAGVTQSPTHLIKTRGQQATLRCSPISGHTSVYWYQQALGLGLQFLLWYDEGEERNRGNFPPRFSGRQFPNYSSELNVNALELEDSALYLCASSPGQNTGELFFGEGSRLTVL.

The chain links TRBV25-1 to TRBJ1-2; 8 bases are shared with TRBD1. The CDR3 contains 13 residues. From germline, CDR1 is MGHDK and CDR2 SYGVNS. V gave up 8 bases and J gave up 4 bases; unmatched junction bases: 6. CDR3 sequence reads: CASFDDRGYGYTF. CDR3 DNA: TGTGCCAGCTTCGACGACAGGGGCTATGGCTACACCTTC.

This clone was counted a single time. V gene TRBV2 combines with J gene TRBJ1-1, with D possibly matching TRBD1 (5 bases). The CDR3 is 15 residues long. V was trimmed by 2 bases and J by 3 bases, leaving 13 bases between them. CDR1 and CDR2 (germline): SNHLY, FYNNEI. The DNA for the CDR3 is TGTGCCAGCAGTGAACAGGGCGGCTTATACACTGAAGCTTTCTTT. It is translated as CASSEQGGLYTEAFF.

The chain has TRBV30 and TRBJ1-1; no reliable D call. The germline CDR1 and CDR2 sequences are GTSNPN and SVGIG (reference sequence). The CDR3 has 11 amino acids. Trimming took 4 bases from V and 4 from J, leaving 7 bases between them. The CDR3 sequence is CAWNAVTEAFF. The CDR3 DNA is TGTGCCTGGAACGCGGTCACTGAAGCTTTCTTT.

The chain carries TRBV19 and TRBJ1-1; possibly TRBD1 for D (5 bases). The CDR3 is made up of 15 amino acids. Germline V gene sequence: CDR1 LNHDA, CDR2 SQIVND (reference sequence). V lost 6 bases, J lost 1 base, and 15 bases lay in between. This CDR3 is CASRLLDRRNTEAFF. The CDR3 coding sequence is TGTGCCAGTAGATTGCTAGACAGACGGAACACTGAAGCTTTCTTT.

The rearrangement uses TRBV7-2 and TRBJ2-7; 7 nucleotides line up with TRBD2. Trimming took 2 bases from V and 9 from J; bases not matched to a gene: 7. This CDR3 is built from 13 residues. Germline CDR1 and CDR2: SGHTA and FQGNSA. The CDR3 bases are TGTGCCAGCAGCTTACGGGGGGTTACTTCGCAGTACTTC. Amino acids: CASSLRGVTSQYF.

This chain joins TRBV4-1 and TRBJ1-2; no reliable D call. With 3 bases removed from V and 2 bases from J, the gap between germline ends came to 16 bases. The CDR3 is 16 residues long. Germline loops: CDR1 MGHRA, CDR2 YSYEKL. The CDR3: CASSQQATSGNYGYTF. CDR3 DNA: TGCGCCAGCAGCCAGCAAGCCACCTCAGGAAACTATGGCTACACCTTC.